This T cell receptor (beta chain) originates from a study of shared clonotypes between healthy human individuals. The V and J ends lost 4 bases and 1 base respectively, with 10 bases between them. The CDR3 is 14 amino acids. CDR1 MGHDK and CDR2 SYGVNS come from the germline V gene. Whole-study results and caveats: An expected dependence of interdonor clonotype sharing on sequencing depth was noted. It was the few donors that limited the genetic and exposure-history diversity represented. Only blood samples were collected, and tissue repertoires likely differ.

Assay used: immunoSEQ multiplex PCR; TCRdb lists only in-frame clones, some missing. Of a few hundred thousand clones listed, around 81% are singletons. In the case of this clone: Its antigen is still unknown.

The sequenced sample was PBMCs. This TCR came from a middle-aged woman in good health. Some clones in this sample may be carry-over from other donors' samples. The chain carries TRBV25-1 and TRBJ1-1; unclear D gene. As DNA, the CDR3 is TGTGCCAGCAGTGGGCACCCTTGGAACACTGAAGCTTTCTTT. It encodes CASSGHPWNTEAFF.